The rows below give T cell receptor beta chains drawn from one sample of a study of shared clonotypes between healthy human individuals. Repertoires were generated with immunoSEQ multiplex PCR, while TCRdb's copy carries only in-frame clones and drops some. In the table there are about 2,200,000 clones, about 93% of which are singletons. Source material: naive CD8+ T cells from PBMCs. The receptors shown here come from a man younger than 35 in good health. Some clones in this sample may be carry-over from other donors' samples. Each CDR3 is given with its conserved first and last residue. Each record gives: clone size, V gene, D gene, J gene, CDR3 protein, CDR3 DNA. A D gene is named only where the DNA matches it firmly. Not all rows give a size; the values are once, few, many and, for expanded clones, a class.

>NA|TRBV28|NA|TRBJ1-1
CASSFLGASTEAFF
TGTGCCAGCAGTTTTTTGGGGGCGAGCACTGAAGCTTTCTTT
>NA|TRBV7-6|TRBD2|TRBJ2-1
CASSPNSGRPPYNEQFF
TGTGCCAGCAGCCCGAATAGCGGGAGGCCGCCCTACAATGAGCAGTTCTTC
>NA|TRBV11-2|TRBD1|TRBJ2-7
CASSSGTGPYEQYF
TGTGCCAGCAGCTCCGGGACAGGGCCCTACGAGCAGTACTTC
>NA|TRBV4-3|NA|TRBJ2-7
CASSQRWQGGTYEQYF
TGCGCCAGCAGCCAACGGTGGCAGGGGGGAACCTACGAGCAGTACTTC
>NA|TRBV6-5|TRBD1|TRBJ2-7
CASSNGQGGTYEQYF
TGTGCCAGCAGCAACGGACAGGGGGGGACCTACGAGCAGTACTTC
>NA|TRBV16|TRBD2|TRBJ2-7
CASSPVERESSYEQYF
TGTGCCAGCAGCCCGGTTGAGCGGGAGTCCTCCTACGAGCAGTACTTC
>NA|TRBV30|NA|TRBJ1-1
CAWSLGSWGVTEAFF
TGTGCCTGGAGTTTGGGGAGCTGGGGGGTTACTGAAGCTTTCTTT
>once|TRBV28|TRBD2|TRBJ2-3
CASRGRERGPTDTQYF
TGTGCCAGCAGGGGGCGGGAGAGGGGACCCACAGATACGCAGTATTTT
>NA|TRBV4-1|NA|TRBJ1-5
CASSQGWGKPQHF
TGCGCCAGCAGCCAAGGGTGGGGTAAGCCCCAGCATTTT
>NA|TRBV7-9|TRBD2|TRBJ2-7
CASSPSGTSGSYEQYF
TGTGCCAGCAGCCCCTCTGGGACTAGCGGGTCCTACGAGCAGTACTTC
>NA|TRBV4-1|TRBD2|TRBJ2-3
CASSQETSGRGPNTDTQYF
TGCGCCAGCAGCCAAGAAACTAGCGGGAGGGGACCGAACACAGATACGCAGTATTTT
>NA|TRBV5-6|TRBD2|TRBJ2-5
CASTPTRGGQGLETQYF
TGTGCCAGCACCCCGACCCGCGGGGGGCAAGGTCTCGAGACCCAGTACTTC
>NA|TRBV7-9|NA|TRBJ2-3
CASSFYPGSSTDTQYF
TGTGCCAGCAGCTTCTATCCCGGTTCTAGCACAGATACGCAGTATTTT
>once|TRBV9|NA|TRBJ1-1
CASSVAPALKGTEAFF
TGTGCCAGCAGCGTAGCCCCGGCGTTAAAGGGCACTGAAGCTTTCTTT
>few|TRBV29-1|NA|TRBJ1-2
CSVEPGVGGYTF
TGCAGCGTTGAACCGGGGGTTGGTGGCTACACCTTC
>NA|TRBV11-2|TRBD1|TRBJ2-2
CASSLSSGQANTGELFF
TGTGCCAGCAGCTTAAGCTCAGGACAGGCGAACACCGGGGAGCTGTTTTTT
>NA|TRBV5-4|TRBD1|TRBJ1-5
CASSRDRESYQPQHF
TGTGCCAGCAGTCGGGACAGGGAGTCGTATCAGCCCCAGCATTTT
>NA|TRBV13|NA|TRBJ2-7
CASSFLGRSSYEQYF
TGTGCCAGCAGCTTTTTAGGACGGAGCTCCTACGAGCAGTACTTC
>NA|TRBV27|TRBD1|TRBJ2-4
CASSPRGRMDIQYF
TGTGCCAGCAGCCCCAGGGGGCGAATGGACATTCAGTACTTC
>NA|TRBV6-6|NA|TRBJ2-7
CASSDLGREQYF
TGTGCCAGCAGCGACCTTGGTCGCGAGCAGTACTTC
>NA|TRBV7-6|NA|TRBJ1-1
CASSLLGVNTEAFF
TGTGCCAGCAGCTTATTAGGAGTGAACACTGAAGCTTTCTTT
>few|TRBV9|NA|TRBJ1-1
CASSVQGDTEAFF
TGTGCCAGCAGCGTACAGGGAGACACTGAAGCTTTCTTT
>few|TRBV14|NA|TRBJ1-1
CASSLGLTEAFF
TGTGCCAGCAGCCTCGGGTTGACTGAAGCTTTCTTT
>NA|TRBV15|TRBD2|TRBJ2-7
CATSSRLAGTYEQYF
TGTGCCACCAGCTCACGACTAGCGGGAACCTACGAGCAGTACTTC
>once|TRBV2|NA|TRBJ2-7
CASRGLPSYEQYF
TGTGCCAGCAGGGGACTTCCCTCCTACGAGCAGTACTTC
>NA|TRBV19|TRBD1|TRBJ1-2
CASSPGTVGYTF
TGTGCCAGTAGTCCGGGGACAGTCGGCTACACCTTC
>NA|TRBV4-3|TRBD1|TRBJ1-1
CASSPGDREEVRTEAFF
TGCGCCAGCAGCCCTGGGGACAGGGAAGAAGTGCGCACTGAAGCTTTCTTT
>NA|TRBV27|TRBD2|TRBJ2-4
CASSLSGSGPKNIQYF
TGTGCCAGCAGTTTAAGCGGGAGCGGACCCAAAAACATTCAGTACTTC
>NA|TRBV27|TRBD2|TRBJ2-2
CASSLAGTGELFF
TGTGCCAGCAGTCTAGCGGGCACCGGGGAGCTGTTTTTT
>NA|TRBV4-1|NA|TRBJ1-2
CASSQVGGFRGYTF
TGCGCCAGCAGCCAAGTGGGGGGCTTCCGAGGCTACACCTTC
>NA|TRBV21-1|NA|TRBJ2-7
CASSKEGGRGYYEQYF
TGTGCCAGCAGCAAAGAAGGCGGCAGGGGCTACTACGAGCAGTACTTC
>NA|TRBV4-2|NA|TRBJ1-2
CASSPRVINYGYTF
TGTGCCAGCAGCCCCAGGGTAATTAACTATGGCTACACCTTC
>NA|TRBV11-2|NA|TRBJ2-1
CASSLSAWRDPLGDEQFF
TGTGCCAGCAGCTTGAGTGCTTGGCGGGACCCTCTTGGAGATGAGCAGTTCTTC
>NA|TRBV4-3|NA|TRBJ1-5
CASSQDSWREYSNQPQHF
TGCGCCAGCAGCCAAGACAGTTGGCGGGAATATAGCAATCAGCCCCAGCATTTT
>NA|TRBV27|NA|TRBJ1-5
CASTSRGPSQPQHF
TGTGCCAGCACCTCGCGAGGGCCCAGTCAGCCCCAGCATTTT
>NA|TRBV27|NA|TRBJ2-7
CASSFWAGSSYEQYF
TGTGCCAGCAGTTTTTGGGCAGGGAGCTCCTACGAGCAGTACTTC
>NA|TRBV19|NA|TRBJ2-2
CASSIDKTYTGELFF
TGTGCCAGTAGTATAGATAAGACCTACACCGGGGAGCTGTTTTTT
>once|TRBV11-2|TRBD1|TRBJ2-7
CASSIGQGTSYEQYF
TGTGCCAGCAGTATTGGACAGGGGACCTCCTACGAGCAGTACTTC
>NA|TRBV5-1|TRBD1|TRBJ2-7
CASSLALVGQGFHEQYF
TGCGCCAGCAGCTTGGCCCTTGTGGGACAGGGGTTCCACGAGCAGTACTTC
>NA|TRBV5-1|TRBD2|TRBJ2-3
CASSWGLAGGSDTQYF
TGCGCCAGCAGCTGGGGACTAGCGGGAGGGTCAGATACGCAGTATTTT
>NA|TRBV10-3|NA|TRBJ2-2
CAIRPDYSTGELFF
TGTGCCATCAGACCGGACTATTCCACCGGGGAGCTGTTTTTT
>NA|TRBV29-1|TRBD2|TRBJ2-7
CSVVPSQRGYEQYF
TGCAGCGTTGTGCCGAGTCAGCGGGGCTACGAGCAGTACTTC
>NA|TRBV5-4|NA|TRBJ1-3
CASSLVGNSGNTIYF
TGTGCCAGCAGCTTGGTCGGGAACTCTGGAAACACCATATATTTT
>NA|TRBV10-3|NA|TRBJ2-7
CATFQKGPDYEQYF
TGTGCCACCTTCCAGAAGGGGCCTGACTACGAGCAGTACTTC
>NA|TRBV12-5|TRBD1|TRBJ1-1
CASGPMETGRNTEAFF
TGTGCTAGTGGTCCCATGGAGACAGGGCGGAACACTGAAGCTTTCTTT